This T cell receptor beta chain was recorded in a study of cytomegalovirus exposure and HLA in healthy donors. As for this clone: The antigen is not known.

With 60 Vbeta and 13 Jbeta primers, the PCR was carried out. This table comes from immunoSEQ multiplex PCR, and its TCRdb copy is limited to in-frame clones, with some not included. Of more than 150,000 clones in the sample, 82% were seen once. The germline V gene encodes CDR1 LGHNA and CDR2 YNFKEQ. The length of the CDR3 is 15 residues. Trimming shortened V by 0 bases and J by 13 bases, and 16 bases separated the two germline ends. General study findings and limits: It was about 150 TCR beta chains that were listed as cytomegalovirus-associated.

This TCR came from a woman in her forties or fifties in good health and CMV-seropositive. The sample comprised PBMCs. This sequence joins TRBV4-2 and TRBJ1-6; D is perhaps TRBD1 (6 bases). For the CDR3, the DNA is TGTGCCAGCAGCCAAGATTTTAGGGGGGGGTCGCCCCTCCACTTT. Protein product: CASSQDFRGGSPLHF.